This section outlines one T cell receptor beta chain sequence together with its context. The antigen is unknown. Sorted subsets were CFSE-labeled and cultured less than six days with allogeneic dendritic cells. Assay used: immunoSEQ multiplex PCR; TCRdb lists only in-frame clones, some missing. This table holds approximately 11,000 clones, 75% found once. J lost 2 bases, V lost 5 bases, and 6 bases had no gene match. Germline CDR1 and CDR2: SNHLY and FYNNEI. The CDR3 loop spans 14 amino acids. This entry is derived from a study of regulatory dendritic cells for organ transplantation. The clonotype comes from a human donor in good health. Material for sequencing was memory CD4+ T cells from blood cultured with regulatory dendritic cells. Noted subset: CD45RO+ memory T cells. The chain uses TRBV2 and TRBJ2-7; 7 bases are shared with TRBD1. CDR3: CASSTYRGPYEQYF. In nucleotides, the CDR3 is TGTGCCAGCAGTACATACAGGGGACCCTACGAGCAGTACTTC. The whole variable domain, remainder taken from reference TRBV2 and TRBJ2-7, is EPEVTQTPSHQVTQMGQEVILRCVPISNHLYFYWYRQILGQKVEFLVSFYNNEISEKSEIFDDQFSVERPDGSNFTLKIRSTKLEDSAMYFCASSTYRGPYEQYFGPGTRLTVT.